This is a list of T cell receptor beta chains from one sample in a study of blood T cell repertoires in COVID-19. The data were produced by immunoSEQ multiplex PCR, yet TCRdb's version contains in-frame clones alone and is incomplete. The sample lists around 150,000 clones; 60% to 85% were seen once. The sequenced material came from peripheral blood. Source of these receptors: a man aged 50 or older with acute or convalescent COVID-19. Each CDR3 is given with its conserved first and last residue. Clone sizes are given selectively: once, few, many, or a class where the clone is expanded.

abundance: -
v_gene: TRBV7-2
CDR3aa: CASSLVTTNTGELFF

abundance: -
v_gene: TRBV12-3/TRBV12-4
CDR3aa: CATDDRSGNTIYF

abundance: -
v_gene: TRBV1
CDR3aa: CTSRKRLGPGYTF

abundance: -
v_gene: TRBV30
CDR3aa: CAWSVTVASGGLADTQYF

abundance: -
v_gene: TRBV12-1
CDR3aa: CASSLGAPTIHSNQPQHF

abundance: -
v_gene: TRBV5-1
CDR3aa: CASRDRLRGNEQFF

abundance: -
v_gene: TRBV7-2
CDR3aa: CASSFDRGGESPLHF

abundance: -
v_gene: TRBV5-1
CDR3aa: CASSSGQGDSPLHF

abundance: once
v_gene: TRBV30
CDR3aa: CAWSAGQGLDTQYF

abundance: -
v_gene: TRBV5-6
CDR3aa: CASINRGWATEAFF